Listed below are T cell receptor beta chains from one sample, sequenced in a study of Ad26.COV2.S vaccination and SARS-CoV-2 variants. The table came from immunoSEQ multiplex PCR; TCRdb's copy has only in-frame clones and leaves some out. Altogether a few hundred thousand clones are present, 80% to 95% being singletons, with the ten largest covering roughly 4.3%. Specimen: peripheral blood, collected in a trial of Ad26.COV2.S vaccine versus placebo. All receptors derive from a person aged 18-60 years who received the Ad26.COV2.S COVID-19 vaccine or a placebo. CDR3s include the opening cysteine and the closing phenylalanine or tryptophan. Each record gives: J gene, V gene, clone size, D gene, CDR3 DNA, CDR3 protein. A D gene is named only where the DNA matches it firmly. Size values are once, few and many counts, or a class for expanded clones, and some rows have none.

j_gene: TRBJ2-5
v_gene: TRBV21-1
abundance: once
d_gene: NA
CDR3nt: TGTGCCAGCAGCAAAGTGTCGGGGGTCCAAGAGACCCAGTACTTC
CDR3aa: CASSKVSGVQETQYF

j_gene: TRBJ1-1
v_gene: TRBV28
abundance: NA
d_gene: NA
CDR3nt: TGTGCCAGCAGCCGGGGGGGGAACAGGAACACTGAAGCTTTCTTT
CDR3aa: CASSRGGNRNTEAFF

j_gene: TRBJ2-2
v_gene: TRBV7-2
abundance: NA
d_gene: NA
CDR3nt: TGTGCCAGCAGCTTAGTGGGAGGGAACACCGGGGAGCTGTTTTTT
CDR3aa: CASSLVGGNTGELFF

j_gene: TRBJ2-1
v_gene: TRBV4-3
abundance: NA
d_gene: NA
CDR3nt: TGCGCCAGCAGCGACGGTACAGGTGTCAATGAGCAGTTCTTC
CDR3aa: CASSDGTGVNEQFF

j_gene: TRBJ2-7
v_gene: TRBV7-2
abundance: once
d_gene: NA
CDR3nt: TGTGCCAGCAGCTTGGGGACGTACTACGAGCAGTACTTC
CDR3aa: CASSLGTYYEQYF

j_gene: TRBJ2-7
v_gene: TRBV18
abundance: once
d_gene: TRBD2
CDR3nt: TGTGCCAGCTCACCAGGGACTAGCGGGATCTACGAGCAGTACTTC
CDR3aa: CASSPGTSGIYEQYF

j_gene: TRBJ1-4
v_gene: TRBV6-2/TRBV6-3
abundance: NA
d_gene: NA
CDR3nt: TGTGCCAGCAGTTACGCAGGCAGGGGTGAAAAACTGTTTTTT
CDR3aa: CASSYAGRGEKLFF

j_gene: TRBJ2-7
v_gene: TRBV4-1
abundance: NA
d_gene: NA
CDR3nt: TGCGCCAGCAGCCAACTTGCGGACAACCCGGCCTACGAGCAGTACTTC
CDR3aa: CASSQLADNPAYEQYF

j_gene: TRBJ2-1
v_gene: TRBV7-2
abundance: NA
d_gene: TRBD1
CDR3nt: TGTGCCAGCAGCTTCCGGACAGGGAGCAATGAGCAGTTCTTC
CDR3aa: CASSFRTGSNEQFF

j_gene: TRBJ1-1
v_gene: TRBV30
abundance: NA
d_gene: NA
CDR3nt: TGTGCCTGGACCCAAGGGGGACCGGGGAACACTGAAGCTTTCTTT
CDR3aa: CAWTQGGPGNTEAFF

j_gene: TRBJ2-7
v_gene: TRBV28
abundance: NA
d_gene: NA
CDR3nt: TGTGCCAGCAGTCCCCGAGGGGGGCGGGACCCCTACGAGCAGTACTTC
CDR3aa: CASSPRGGRDPYEQYF

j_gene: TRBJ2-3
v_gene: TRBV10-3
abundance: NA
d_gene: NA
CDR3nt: TGTGCCATCAGTGAGTCTGCCAAGAGAGGGTACACAGATACGCAGTATTTT
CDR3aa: CAISESAKRGYTDTQYF

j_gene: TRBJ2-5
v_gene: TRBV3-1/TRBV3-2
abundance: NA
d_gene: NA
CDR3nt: TGTGCCAGCAGCCAAGGAGGGTTCGGGACCCAGTACTTC
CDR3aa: CASSQGGFGTQYF

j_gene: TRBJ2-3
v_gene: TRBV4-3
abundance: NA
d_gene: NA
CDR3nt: TGCGCCAGCAGCCAAGACGGCGGGCGAAGCACAGATACGCAGTATTTT
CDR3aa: CASSQDGGRSTDTQYF

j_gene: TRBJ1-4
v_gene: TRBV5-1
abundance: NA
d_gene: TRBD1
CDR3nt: TGCGCCAGCAGCCCCGGGACAGGGGTGGTTAATGAAAAACTGTTTTTT
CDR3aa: CASSPGTGVVNEKLFF

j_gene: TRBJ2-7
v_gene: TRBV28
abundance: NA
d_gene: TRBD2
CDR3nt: TGTGCCAGCAGTTTGCGGGGGTACGAGCAGTACTTC
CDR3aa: CASSLRGYEQYF